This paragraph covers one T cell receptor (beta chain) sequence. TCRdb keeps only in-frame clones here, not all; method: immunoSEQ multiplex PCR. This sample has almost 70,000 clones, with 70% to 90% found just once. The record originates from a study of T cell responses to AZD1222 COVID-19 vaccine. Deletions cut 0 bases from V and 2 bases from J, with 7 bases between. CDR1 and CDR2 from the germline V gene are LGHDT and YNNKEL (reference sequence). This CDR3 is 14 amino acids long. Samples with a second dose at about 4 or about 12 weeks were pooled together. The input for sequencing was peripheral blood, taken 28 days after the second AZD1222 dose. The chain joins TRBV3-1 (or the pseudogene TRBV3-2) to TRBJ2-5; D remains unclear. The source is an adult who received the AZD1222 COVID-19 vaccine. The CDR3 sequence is CASSQDPSQETQYF. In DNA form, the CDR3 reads TGTGCCAGCAGCCAAGATCCTTCGCAAGAGACCCAGTACTTC.